Shown below are 18 T cell receptor beta chains from a single sample sequenced in a study of identical twins. One entry per CDR3 protein results from TCRdb running MiXCR on the 5' RACE reads. The sample holds about 520,000 distinct CDR3 sequences, 22% seen once. This sample was shared with a second study, whose subject was T cells expressing NK-cell markers.

Sequencing input: CD4+ T cells sorted from blood. The receptors come from a woman aged 18-30 years in good health.

The CDR3 sequence: CSAPARGGTGELFF. The CDR3 coding sequence is TGCAGTGCTCCTGCTAGGGGGGGGACCGGGGAGCTGTTTTTT. The chain links TRBV20-1 to TRBJ2-2, with D tentatively TRBD2 (7 bases). Germline lookup yields CDR1 DFQATT and CDR2 SNEGSKA (reference sequence). Between the trimmed V and J ends, which lost 5 bases and 5 bases, there was a span of 15 bases. The CDR3 has 14 residues.

On this clonotype itself: The germline gene is not matched at one end of the junction; a read error may be the cause. CDR3 nucleotides: TGTGCCAGCAGGGGGACAGGAATAGGAAACACCACATATTTT. Amino acid sequence: CASRGTGIGNTTYF. The chain uses TRBV12-3 or TRBV12-4 and TRBJ1-3; TRBD1 agrees at 8 bases. This CDR3 has 14 amino acids.

In its sample, this clonotype was seen a few times. The genes are TRBV13 and TRBJ2-7; maybe TRBD2 (5 bases). The CDR3 length is 16 residues. The ends were cut back, 5 bases at V and 1 base at J, with 18 bases in the middle. Per the germline V gene, CDR1 is PRHDT and CDR2 is FYEKMQ (reference sequence). The CDR3 loop reads CASSPGLGVPSYEQYF. The CDR3 nucleotides read TGTGCCAGCAGCCCAGGACTGGGAGTACCATCCTACGAGCAGTACTTC. Drawing the rest from reference TRBV13 and TRBJ2-7, the complete variable domain is AAGVIQSPRHLIKEKRETATLKCYPIPRHDTVYWYQQGPGQDPQFLISFYEKMQSDKGSIPDRFSAQQFSDYHSELNMSSLELGDSALYFCASSPGLGVPSYEQYFGPGTRLTVT.

This clonotype was recorded a few times. The chain joins TRBV3-1 to TRBJ2-1, with D possibly being TRBD2 (5 bases). This CDR3 comprises 16 residues. CDR1 is LGHDT, CDR2 YNNKEL, per germline (reference sequence). Trimming pared 4 bases from V and 0 bases from J, leaving 13 bases between. CDR3 nucleotides: TGTGCCAGCAGCCCTCCTAGCTCCCTCTCCTACAATGAGCAGTTCTTC. This codes for CASSPPSSLSYNEQFF.

J is TRBJ2-3 and V is TRBV3-1, with 10 bases aligning to TRBD2. This CDR3 is built from 15 residues. Losses at the gene ends were 4 bases for V and 3 bases for J; bases not matched to a gene: 4. Germline lookup yields CDR1 LGHDT and CDR2 YNNKEL (reference sequence). CDR3 coding DNA: TGTGCCAGCAGCCGACCGGGACTAGCGACAGATACGCAGTATTTT. It is translated as CASSRPGLATDTQYF.

V and J are TRBV6-1 and TRBJ2-1; 11 nucleotides match TRBD2. The germline CDR1 and CDR2 sequences are MNHNS and SASEGT. The CDR3 consists of 16 residues. V was pared by 6 bases and J by 0 bases, with 4 bases of the junction left unmatched. The chain's CDR3 is CASRLTSGSSYNEQFF. In DNA form, the CDR3 reads TGTGCCAGCAGGCTAACTAGCGGGAGCTCCTACAATGAGCAGTTCTTC.

This clonotype came up a few times. The chain combines TRBV3-1 with TRBJ2-5, with D perhaps matching TRBD2 (5 bases). This CDR3 has 13 amino acids. Germline lookup yields CDR1 LGHDT and CDR2 YNNKEL (reference sequence). The ends were cut back, 5 bases at V and 5 bases at J, with 12 bases in the middle. This chain's CDR3 is CASSGGPRETQYF. In DNA form, the CDR3 reads TGTGCCAGCAGCGGAGGACCAAGGGAGACCCAGTACTTC.

The chain couples TRBV25-1 to TRBJ2-7; no reliable D call. Germline CDR1 MGHDK, CDR2 SYGVNS. Between the trimmed V and J ends, which lost 3 bases and 5 bases, there was a span of 5 bases. The CDR3 totals 11 residues. CDR3 sequence: CASSDWDEQYF. CDR3 sequence (DNA): TGTGCCAGCAGTGATTGGGACGAGCAGTACTTC.

The genes are TRBV4-3 and TRBJ2-1; no firm D call. Trimming took 1 base from V and 10 from J, leaving 8 bases between them. CDR3 size: 12 residues. Germline V gene lookup returns CDR1 LGHNA and CDR2 YSLEER. CDR3 in amino acids: CASSQVPREQFF. DNA of the CDR3: TGCGCCAGCAGCCAAGTCCCTCGGGAGCAGTTCTTC.

Points on this clonotype: The junction differs from germline at one of its ends, possibly a read error. V usage is TRBV5-6 and J usage is TRBJ1-2; unclear D gene. Germline CDR1 and CDR2: SGHDT and YYEEEE. CDR3 length: 11 residues. This CDR3 is CASSLSQGISF. Written as DNA, the CDR3 is TGTGCCAGCAGCTTGAGTCAAGGAATTTCCTTC.

V gene TRBV20-1 combines with J gene TRBJ2-2; D could derive from TRBD1 or TRBD2 (6 bases each). Trimming took off 6 bases at V and 1 base at J, with 15 bases between the two ends. The CDR3 has 15 residues. The germline gives CDR1 DFQATT, CDR2 SNEGSKA (reference sequence). The DNA for the CDR3 is TGCAGTGCCCCCGAGGGGGGCCGGAACACCGGGGAGCTGTTTTTT. It encodes CSAPEGGRNTGELFF.

V gene TRBV12-5 combines with J gene TRBJ1-3; unclear D gene. This CDR3 is 12 amino acids long. CDR1 and CDR2 (germline): LGHNT, FRNRAP. Trimming pared 2 bases from V and 2 bases from J, leaving 1 base between. CDR3 in DNA: TGTGCTAGTGGTTTGCCTGGAAACACCATATATTTT. Its protein is CASGLPGNTIYF.

The genes are TRBV12-3 or TRBV12-4 and TRBJ1-6; D unclear. V was trimmed by 5 bases and J by 10 bases, leaving 12 bases between them. This CDR3 is built from 13 residues. CDR3 amino acids: CASSGGFSSPLHF. The CDR3 nucleotides are TGTGCCAGCAGTGGAGGGTTTTCATCACCCCTCCACTTT.

This clonotype was counted only a few times. The rearrangement joins TRBV20-1 to TRBJ1-6; possibly TRBD1 for D (6 bases). This CDR3 is 14 amino acids long. Germline lookup yields CDR1 DFQATT and CDR2 SNEGSKA (reference sequence). Trimming took off 4 bases at V and 10 bases at J, with 17 bases between the two ends. The CDR3 DNA reads as TGCAGTGCTACACAGTCGGGACACAGGTCACCCCTCCACTTT. Protein sequence: CSATQSGHRSPLHF.

This sequence joins TRBV14 and TRBJ2-7; tentatively, D is TRBD1 (6 bases). Germline V gene data show CDR1 as SGHDN and CDR2 as FVKESK. There are 14 residues in the CDR3. Trimming took 4 bases from V and 3 from J, leaving 13 bases between them. The CDR3: CASSLGQSNYEQYF. CDR3 DNA: TGTGCCAGCAGCCTCGGACAGAGCAACTACGAGCAGTACTTC.

This clonotype was detected only a few times. The V call is TRBV29-1, the J call TRBJ2-3; possible D gene TRBD2, 5 bases. The CDR3 extends over 13 amino acids. CDR1 and CDR2 from the germline V gene are SQVTM and ANQGSEA. Between the trimmed V and J ends, which lost 5 bases and 4 bases, there was a span of 13 bases. The CDR3 loop is CSVSTISSDTQYF. The CDR3 DNA reads TGCAGCGTTTCGACTATATCTTCAGATACGCAGTATTTT.

Written as DNA, the CDR3 is TGCAGTGCTAAACAGGGGAATCAGCCCCAGCATTTT. Translated, it gives CSAKQGNQPQHF. This sequence joins TRBV20-1 and TRBJ1-5; 7 positions agree with TRBD1. This CDR3 spans 12 amino acids. After removal of 4 bases from V and 4 bases from J, the junction contained 1 base not matched to a gene. Germline lookup yields CDR1 DFQATT and CDR2 SNEGSKA (reference sequence).

This clonotype has more than one count but fewer than ten. The J gene is TRBJ2-7, the V gene TRBV20-1, with D unclear. The length of the CDR3 is 13 residues. The V gene lost 7 bases and the J gene lost 0 bases, with 13 bases spanning the gap. The germline gives CDR1 DFQATT, CDR2 SNEGSKA (reference sequence). This chain's CDR3 is CSGLVGNSYEQYF. CDR3 in DNA: TGCAGTGGGTTGGTGGGGAACTCCTACGAGCAGTACTTC.